The next 20 T cell receptor beta chains were all read from a single sample in a study of response to subunit inactivated influenza vaccine. TCRdb processed the RT-PCR reads anew with MiXCR; each CDR3 protein has one entry. The sample lists 710,000 or so distinct CDR3 sequences; about 15% were seen once. The specimen was PBMCs from blood, collected approximately 12 days after vaccination. Every receptor here comes from a man aged 50-59 years who received an inactivated influenza vaccine.

The chain employs TRBV6-5 and TRBJ2-7, with 7 bases lining up with TRBD1. The CDR3 consists of 14 residues. J lost 2 bases, V lost 2 bases, and 3 bases had no gene match. From germline, CDR1 is MNHEY and CDR2 SVGAGI. CDR3 nucleotide sequence: TGTGCCAGCAGTTACGACAGGGAAACCTACGAGCAGTACTTC. Protein sequence: CASSYDRETYEQYF.

The genes are TRBV5-1 and TRBJ1-3; 9 bases agree with TRBD1. The CDR3 is 16 residues long. With V trimmed by 0 bases and J by 4 bases, 5 bases remained unmatched. Germline CDR1 and CDR2: SGHRS and YFSETQ. This chain's CDR3 is CASSLAGTGHGNTIYF. CDR3 nucleotide sequence: TGCGCCAGCAGCTTGGCCGGGACAGGGCACGGAAACACCATATATTTT.

The CDR3 sequence is CASSLLRTGDVYEQYF. In DNA, the CDR3 is TGCGCCAGCAGCTTGTTGAGGACAGGGGACGTCTACGAGCAGTACTTC. The V and J genes are TRBV5-1 and TRBJ2-7, with 9 bases that match TRBD1. This CDR3 region has 16 residues. Looked up from germline, CDR1 is SGHRS and CDR2 is YFSETQ. Trimming removed 1 base from V and 3 bases from J; junction bases left unmatched: 8.

The V call is TRBV27, the J call TRBJ2-1, with 8 bases aligning to TRBD2. The CDR3 sequence is 16 residues long. The V and J ends lost 4 bases and 6 bases, in that order; junction bases with no gene match: 11. CDR1 and CDR2 from the germline V gene are MNHEY and SMNVEV (reference sequence). DNA for the CDR3: TGTGCCAGCAGTTCCCCGGGGGGGGGCGTCCCCAATGAGCAGTTCTTC. As protein: CASSSPGGGVPNEQFF.

The rearrangement uses TRBV20-1 and TRBJ2-7; D unclear. Trimming took 6 bases from V and 7 from J, leaving 19 bases between them. Germline-derived CDR1 and CDR2 are DFQATT and SNEGSKA (reference sequence). The CDR3 sequence is 13 residues long. The CDR3 sequence is CSATPWPLGEQYF. CDR3 DNA sequence: TGCAGTGCCACCCCTTGGCCTCTGGGGGAGCAGTACTTC.

This clonotype appeared a few times. This chain links TRBV4-1 with TRBJ2-1; TRBD2 agrees at 9 bases. Germline values: CDR1 MGHRA, CDR2 YSYEKL. The CDR3 extends over 16 amino acids. With V trimmed by 4 bases and J by 6 bases, 10 bases remained unmatched. CDR3: CASSLTAGGPGNEQFF. The CDR3 DNA is TGCGCCAGCAGCCTTACCGCGGGAGGGCCCGGCAATGAGCAGTTCTTC.

The genes are TRBV19 and TRBJ2-2; 8 bases agree with TRBD2. V lost 7 bases, J lost 5 bases, and 6 bases stayed unmatched. This CDR3 region has 14 residues. The germline gives CDR1 LNHDA, CDR2 SQIVND (reference sequence). CDR3 nucleotide sequence: TGTGCCAGTACTCCCGGGAGGGGGACCGGGGAGCTGTTTTTT. This sequence encodes CASTPGRGTGELFF.

About this clonotype itself: The conserved phenylalanine or tryptophan is not found at the CDR3 terminus, so this likely reflects a read error. The limits of the CDR3 on the DNA are not certain, so only TCRdb's listed CDR3 is given. The CDR3: CASSLKTLGIFRWTRFC. This chain joins TRBV6-4 and TRBJ1-4. CDR1 is MRHNA, CDR2 SNTAGT, per germline. The CDR3 is 17 amino acids long, termini counted.

This clonotype occurred a few times. The chain is built from TRBV4-1 and TRBJ2-7; D unclear. The germline CDR1 and CDR2 sequences are MGHRA and YSYEKL. The CDR3 covers 14 residues. V was clipped by 4 bases and J by 5 bases, with 15 bases between them. In nucleotides, the CDR3 is TGCGCCAGCAGCCTCCGCCCCGGACGGGACGAGCAGTACTTC. This translates into CASSLRPGRDEQYF.

This clonotype turned up a few times. V usage is TRBV10-3 and J usage is TRBJ2-3; unclear D gene. The CDR3 length is 15 residues. Trimming stripped 0 bases from V and 3 bases from J, with 10 bases between. Germline V gene lookup returns CDR1 ENHRY and CDR2 SYGVKD. The CDR3 DNA sequence: TGTGCCATCAGTGAGTCCATCAGACTTACAGATACGCAGTATTTT. Translating it yields CAISESIRLTDTQYF.

The J gene is TRBJ2-1, the V gene TRBV20-1; tentative D call: TRBD1 (6 bases). Germline values: CDR1 DFQATT, CDR2 SNEGSKA (reference sequence). V lost 0 bases to trimming and J lost 7 bases, with 13 bases between them. There are 14 residues in the CDR3. The chain's CDR3 is CSARDLDSLNEQFF. CDR3 nucleotides: TGCAGTGCTAGAGATCTGGACAGTCTGAATGAGCAGTTCTTC.

The genes are TRBV7-3 and TRBJ2-1, with 10 bases aligning to TRBD2. This CDR3 spans 15 amino acids. Trimming at V came to 6 bases and at J to 7 bases, leaving 9 bases not matched to a gene. Germline V gene sequence: CDR1 SGHTA, CDR2 FQGTGA. The CDR3 sequence: CASSPGLAVQNEQFF. For the CDR3, the DNA is TGTGCCAGCAGTCCCGGACTAGCGGTCCAAAATGAGCAGTTCTTC.

The genes are TRBV6-2 or TRBV6-3 and TRBJ2-5; D is ambiguous. The CDR3 totals 14 residues. Germline loops: CDR1 MNHEY, CDR2 SVGEGT. The V end was cut by 3 bases, the J end by 5 bases, with 13 bases between. Written as DNA, the CDR3 is TGTGCCAGCAGTTATCCCTGGGGTCGGGAGACCCAGTACTTC. This codes for CASSYPWGRETQYF.

V gene TRBV2 combines with J gene TRBJ1-2; no clear D. The CDR3 totals 14 residues. The V gene's germline CDR1 is SNHLY and CDR2 FYNNEI. V was shortened by 0 bases and J by 8 bases, with 13 bases between the two germline ends. The CDR3 nucleotides read TGTGCCAGCAGTGAAGCTAAGGGAACCAGCGGCTACACCTTC. This codes for CASSEAKGTSGYTF.

This clonotype occurred a few times. V and J are TRBV29-1 and TRBJ2-1; weak D call: TRBD2 (6 bases). The CDR3 spans 16 residues. Germline V gene data show CDR1 as SQVTM and CDR2 as ANQGSEA. Trimming stripped 0 bases from V and 0 bases from J, with 12 bases between. CDR3 bases: TGCAGCGTTGAAGATGTCGGAGGGAGCTCCTACAATGAGCAGTTCTTC. Translating it yields CSVEDVGGSSYNEQFF.

This clonotype was seen ten or more times. The V gene is TRBV12-3 or TRBV12-4, the J gene TRBJ2-7, with D unresolved. The CDR3 loop spans 14 amino acids. V lost 1 base and J lost 2, with 9 bases in between. CDR3: CASSLGTQTYEQYF. DNA for the CDR3: TGTGCCAGCAGTTTAGGAACTCAGACCTACGAGCAGTACTTC.

This clonotype has only a few counts. The chain has TRBV6-1 and TRBJ1-2; no firm D call. CDR3 length: 14 amino acids. With 5 bases removed from V and 3 bases from J, the gap between germline ends came to 13 bases. The germline gives CDR1 MNHNS, CDR2 SASEGT. CDR3 residues: CASSRTGRDYGYTF. The CDR3 coding sequence is TGTGCCAGCAGTAGGACGGGTCGGGACTATGGCTACACCTTC.

This clonotype turned up a few times. The V call is TRBV20-1, the J call TRBJ2-5; possible D gene TRBD1, 6 bases. V gave up 6 bases and J gave up 7 bases, with 18 bases separating them. CDR3 length equals 13 residues. Germline V gene data show CDR1 as DFQATT and CDR2 as SNEGSKA (reference sequence). CDR3 residues: CSAGQPPLVTQYF. The CDR3 DNA sequence: TGCAGTGCCGGACAGCCCCCTTTGGTGACCCAGTACTTC.

The chain has TRBV20-1 and TRBJ2-7; D unclear. The end of the DNA is better explained by TRBJ2-1, so the J call may be wrong. Germline CDR1 reads DFQATT; CDR2 reads SNEGSKA (reference sequence). The CDR3 sequence is 10 residues long. CDR3 coding DNA: TGCAGTGCTAGAGTAGCCCAGCAGTTCTTC. Its protein product is CSARVAQQFF.

This clonotype was recorded a few times. V gene TRBV7-8 combines with J gene TRBJ2-1; the match to TRBD2 covers 7 bases. Losses at the gene ends were 1 base for V and 9 bases for J; bases not matched to a gene: 9. CDR3 length: 15 residues. From germline, CDR1 is SGHVS and CDR2 FQNEAQ. Here the CDR3 DNA reads TGTGCCAGCAGCTTAGAAAAGCTAGCGGCGAGTGAGCAGTTCTTC. Protein: CASSLEKLAASEQFF.